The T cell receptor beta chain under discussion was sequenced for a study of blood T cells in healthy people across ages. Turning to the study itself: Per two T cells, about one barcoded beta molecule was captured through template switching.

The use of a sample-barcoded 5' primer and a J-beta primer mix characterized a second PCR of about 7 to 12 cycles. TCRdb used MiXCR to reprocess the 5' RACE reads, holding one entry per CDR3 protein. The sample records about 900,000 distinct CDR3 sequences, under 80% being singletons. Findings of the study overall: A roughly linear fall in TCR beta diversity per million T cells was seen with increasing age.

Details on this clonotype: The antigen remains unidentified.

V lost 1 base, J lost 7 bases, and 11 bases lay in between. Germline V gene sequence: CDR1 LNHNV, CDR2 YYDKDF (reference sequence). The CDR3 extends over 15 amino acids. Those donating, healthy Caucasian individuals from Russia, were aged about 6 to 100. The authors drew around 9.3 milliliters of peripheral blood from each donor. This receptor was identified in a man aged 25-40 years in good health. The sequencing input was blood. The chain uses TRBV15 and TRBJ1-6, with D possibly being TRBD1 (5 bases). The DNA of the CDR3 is TGTGCCACCAGCAGAGCAGGACAAGGGAATTCACCCCTCCACTTT. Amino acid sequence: CATSRAGQGNSPLHF.